Sequencing of this T cell receptor (beta chain) was carried out in a study of technical replicates of blood from a handful of donors. CDR1 is MNHNS and CDR2 is SASEGT in the germline V gene. The CDR3 loop spans 13 amino acids. V lost 0 bases, J lost 8 bases, and 5 bases lay in between. Profiling relied on immunoSEQ multiplex PCR, and the TCRdb table lists in-frame clones only, not all of them. Of about 97,000 clones in the sample, nearly 96% are singletons; the top ten hold approximately 0.2%. This clonotype was obtained from a human donor in good health. V gene TRBV6-1 combines with J gene TRBJ1-6; D unresolved. Sequencing was performed on T cells isolated from PBMCs. CDR3 residues: CASSEARDSPLHF. CDR3 nucleotide sequence: TGTGCCAGCAGTGAAGCGAGGGATTCACCCCTCCACTTT.